Listed below are T cell receptor beta chains from one sample, sequenced in a study of identical twins. From the 5' RACE reads, TCRdb called clonotypes with MiXCR, one entry per CDR3 protein. Counted here are 500,000 to 550,000 distinct CDR3 sequences, about a fifth occurring once; the ten biggest clones make up about 0.5%. These data were also filed under a second study, of yellow fever vaccine responses in identical twins.

What was sequenced was CD4+ T cells sorted from blood. The source of these receptors is a woman aged 18 to 35 in good health. CDR3s include the opening cysteine and the closing phenylalanine or tryptophan. A D gene is named only where the DNA matches it firmly. Clone sizes are given selectively: once, few, many, or a class where the clone is expanded.

V	J	size	D	DNA	CDR3
TRBV20-1	TRBJ2-2	-	-	TGCAGTGCCCGGCGTCTAGCAAACACCGGGGAGCTGTTTTTT	CSARRLANTGELFF
TRBV2	TRBJ2-6	few	TRBD1	TGTGCCAGCAAAGACAGGGCAAGCTCTGGGGCCAACGTCCTGACTTTC	CASKDRASSGANVLTF
TRBV12-3/TRBV12-4	TRBJ2-2	few	-	TGTGCCAGCAGGGCTTCTGGCGGGGGCCCCTCCGGGGAGCTGTTTTTT	CASRASGGGPSGELFF
TRBV6-5	TRBJ1-1	-	-	TGTGCCAGCAGTTACTCGAGCCAGGTGCCGAACACTGAAGCTTTCTTT	CASSYSSQVPNTEAFF
TRBV6-2/TRBV6-3	TRBJ2-7	many	-	TGTGCCAGCAGTTCGGACTCGGAGGGCGAGGTCCTTTACGAGCAGTACTTC	CASSSDSEGEVLYEQYF
TRBV12-3/TRBV12-4	TRBJ2-3	few	-	TGTGCCAGCAGTGGCGGGGGCCGTTTTAACACAGATACGCAGTATTTT	CASSGGGRFNTDTQYF
TRBV4-1	TRBJ1-2	-	TRBD1	TGCGCCAGCAGCCAATGGACAGGGAGTGTAGCTAACTATGGCTACACCTTC	CASSQWTGSVANYGYTF
TRBV28	TRBJ2-2	few	-	TGTGCCAGCAGGCTATACACCGGGGAGCTGTTTTTT	CASRLYTGELFF
TRBV20-1	TRBJ2-2	few	-	TGCAGTGCTCCCCAGGGGGTTTGGGGAGGGACCGGGGAGCTGTTTTTT	CSAPQGVWGGTGELFF
TRBV5-1	TRBJ1-2	-	-	TGCGCCAGCAGCCCAGGTATCTCAGGGGAAGGCTACACCTTC	CASSPGISGEGYTF
TRBV20-1	TRBJ1-2	once	-	TGCAGTGCCCGGGAAGGAGGGAGGGACTATGGCTACACCTTC	CSAREGGRDYGYTF
TRBV12-3/TRBV12-4	TRBJ1-2	-	TRBD1	TGTGCCAGCAGTATTCAGGGGGGCTATGGCTACACCTTC	CASSIQGGYGYTF
TRBV7-2	TRBJ2-5	-	-	TGTGCCAGCAGCTCTATAGGGGCGGAGGGGACCCAGTACTTC	CASSSIGAEGTQYF
TRBV5-1	TRBJ2-5	-	-	TGCGCCAGCAGCTTGGATTTGGGTTGGCAGACCCAGTACTTC	CASSLDLGWQTQYF
TRBV5-1	TRBJ2-3	-	-	TGCGCCAGCGAATCGACGGGAAGCACAGATACGCAGTATTTT	CASESTGSTDTQYF
TRBV5-1	TRBJ2-3	few	-	TGCGCCAGCAGAGCTTGGGGTACCGCAGATACGCAGTATTTT	CASRAWGTADTQYF
TRBV20-1	TRBJ1-6	few	-	TGCAGTGCTATGATGGGGGGACACTCTAATAATTCACCCCTCCACTTT	CSAMMGGHSNNSPLHF
TRBV2	TRBJ2-1	-	-	TGTGCCAGCAGTGGTGGGGGACCTCCTAATGAGCAGTTCTTC	CASSGGGPPNEQFF
TRBV7-7	TRBJ2-7	few	TRBD2	TGTGCCAGCAGCCCCTTAGCGGGGGAGCCTTACGAGCAGTACTTC	CASSPLAGEPYEQYF
TRBV20-1	TRBJ2-1	few	TRBD2	TGCAGTGCTCCAGTACCTAGCGGGAGGTACAAAGAGCAGTTCTTC	CSAPVPSGRYKEQFF
TRBV20-1	TRBJ2-5	-	TRBD1	TGCAGTGCCCCTGGGACAGGGAGAGGAGAGACCCAGTACTTC	CSAPGTGRGETQYF
TRBV2	TRBJ2-3	few	-	TGTGCCAGCAGTGATGGCAGGGGGGTGGCAGATACGCAGTATTTT	CASSDGRGVADTQYF
TRBV7-9	TRBJ1-1	few	-	TGTGCCAGCAGACGGGACCTCACTGAAGCTTTCTTT	CASRRDLTEAFF
TRBV3-1	TRBJ1-3	many	-	TGTGCCAGCAGCCAAGAACTGAGCTCTGGAAACACCATATATTTT	CASSQELSSGNTIYF
TRBV7-2	TRBJ2-7	-	-	TGTGCCAGCAGCTTAGCTGGGGGGTCAACCTACGAGCAGTACTTC	CASSLAGGSTYEQYF
TRBV4-1	TRBJ2-3	few	TRBD1	TGCGCCAGCAGCCCAGTTCCGACAGGGATAGATACGCAGTATTTT	CASSPVPTGIDTQYF
TRBV29-1	TRBJ1-1	-	-	TGCAGCGCTTTACGGGCTTCGGCACCGGGTGAAGCTTTCTTT	CSALRASAPGEAFF
TRBV2	TRBJ2-7	-	-	TGTGCCAGCAAGTCCGGCCCCTACGAGCAGTACTTC	CASKSGPYEQYF
TRBV20-1	TRBJ1-4	-	-	TGCAGTGCTAGAGGGCAGCACTCCCGCGGTGAAAAACTGTTTTTT	CSARGQHSRGEKLFF
TRBV15	TRBJ2-7	few	TRBD2	TGTGCCACCAGCAGAGATCTCGGGGGGGCTTTGGGGAACGAGCAGTACTTC	CATSRDLGGALGNEQYF
TRBV29-1	TRBJ2-3	-	TRBD2	TGCAGCACCCTACCCGGGCTAGCGGGGGGAGGTACGCAGTATTTT	CSTLPGLAGGGTQYF
TRBV5-5	TRBJ2-1	few	TRBD2	TGTGCCAGCAGTCCCCCGGGACTAGCGGTCTACAATGAGCAGTTCTTC	CASSPPGLAVYNEQFF
TRBV12-3/TRBV12-4	TRBJ1-4	few	-	TGTGCCAGCAGGTCAGGGTCTGGGGAAAAACTGTTTTTT	CASRSGSGEKLFF
TRBV20-1	TRBJ2-1	-	-	TGCAGTGCTAGGAACGAGGATGAGCAGTTCTTC	CSARNEDEQFF
TRBV11-2	TRBJ2-1	-	TRBD2	TGTGCCAGCAGCCTCCTAGCGGGAGGTAATTACAATGAGCAGTTCTTC	CASSLLAGGNYNEQFF
TRBV12-3/TRBV12-4	TRBJ2-1	-	-	TGTGCCACCGTGAAGGGGTGGGGAGTCGGTGAGCAGTTCTTC	CATVKGWGVGEQFF
TRBV7-8	TRBJ1-4	-	-	TGTGCCAGCAGCTTACGTCGGATCCCAACTAATGAAAAACTGTTTTTT	CASSLRRIPTNEKLFF
TRBV11-2	TRBJ2-3	-	TRBD1	TGTGCCAGCACCGACAGGGTCGGAGATACGCAGTATTTT	CASTDRVGDTQYF
TRBV20-1	TRBJ2-7	few	-	TGCAGTGCCCCCAACGAGCGGGACAGGTACGAGCAGTACTTC	CSAPNERDRYEQYF
TRBV6-5	TRBJ2-2	-	-	TGTGCCAGCAGTTCTAAAGGGGTGGCCACCGGGGAGCTGTTTTTT	CASSSKGVATGELFF
TRBV27	TRBJ2-5	-	TRBD2	TGTGCCAGCACGGGACTAGCGGGAGGGCTGGGAGGGGTGAAGACCCAGTACTTC	CASTGLAGGLGGVKTQYF
TRBV5-4	TRBJ1-1	few	-	TGTGCCAGCAGCTTTCGAGGGGCGAACACTGAAGCTTTCTTT	CASSFRGANTEAFF
TRBV2	TRBJ2-7	few	TRBD2	TGTGCCAGCAGTGCAGTAGCGGGAGTGGGGGAGCAGTACTTC	CASSAVAGVGEQYF
TRBV5-1	TRBJ2-7	-	TRBD1	TGCGCCAGCAGCTTGGGGCAGGGGGACGAGCAGTACTTC	CASSLGQGDEQYF
TRBV6-5	TRBJ2-4	-	-	TGTGCCAGCAGTTACGGGGTCCGAACCCTAGCCAAAAACATTCAGTACTTC	CASSYGVRTLAKNIQYF
TRBV18	TRBJ2-5	many	TRBD1	TGTGCCAGCTCACGGACAGGAGAGACCCAGTACTTC	CASSRTGETQYF
TRBV7-2	TRBJ2-1	few	-	TGTGCCAGCAGCTTAGTGGCCTTGTCCCCTCACAATGAGCAGTTCTTC	CASSLVALSPHNEQFF
TRBV7-3	TRBJ2-7	-	TRBD1	TGTGCCAGCAGTCAGCAGGGACAGGGCTACGAGCAGTACTTC	CASSQQGQGYEQYF
TRBV11-3	TRBJ2-1	-	TRBD2	TGTGCCAGCAGCTTAGATAGGCAGCGGGGAGGGGATGAGCAGTTCTTC	CASSLDRQRGGDEQFF
TRBV4-2	TRBJ2-3	-	-	TGTGCCAGCAGCCAATCAGACACTACTAGCACAGATACGCAGTATTTT	CASSQSDTTSTDTQYF
TRBV27	TRBJ2-3	-	TRBD1	TGTGCCAGCAGTTTTAGACAGGGGTCCCCGGGGACGCAGTATTTT	CASSFRQGSPGTQYF
TRBV3-1	TRBJ2-5	many	-	TGTGCCAGCAGCCAAGATGGGGGTAACCAAGAGACCCAGTACTTC	CASSQDGGNQETQYF